This entry features one TCR beta chain sequence. Its antigen is unknown. No qualities accompany the bases; no much larger clone lies one base away. This specimen comes from a study of technical replicates of blood from a few donors (dated 2017 in TCRdb). The V and J ends are trimmed by 4 bases and 1 base, leaving 8 bases between them. CDR1 is given as SGHDT and CDR2 as YYEEEE, both from the germline V gene. Counted from cysteine to phenylalanine, this CDR3 has 13 amino acids. This entry keeps only the CDR3 DNA: 39 bases, framed from base 1. Libraries were built with the immunoSEQ multiplex PCR assay. This immuneACCESS table, as held by TCRdb, lists in-frame sequences with V and J called but not all clones. Of the missing ones, under half trace to an unresolved V gene in checked studies; the others have no known cause. The sample table shows more than 65,000 clones, and approximately 96% are seen once. The ten largest make up under 0.35% of the sample.

The source is a human donor in good health. Sequencing was carried out using T cells isolated from PBMCs. Recombination connected TRBV5-6 to TRBJ2-5; the D gene identity is not certain. The CDR3 is CASSPTPQETQYF. The nucleotide sequence is TGTGCCAGCAGCCCGACACCCCAAGAGACCCAGTACTTC. Joined to the reference TRBV5-6 and TRBJ2-5 proteins, this CDR3 gives the full variable domain: DAGVTQSPTHLIKTRGQQVTLRCSPKSGHDTVSWYQQALGQGPQFIFQYYEEEERQRGNFPDRFSGHQFPNYSSELNVNALLLGDSALYLCASSPTPQETQYFGPGTRLLVL.